This T cell receptor beta chain was documented in a study of beta chain features in type 1 diabetes. At the level of the study: Sorted cells, more than 95,000,000 in number, were examined across all samples.

Every donor provided one heparinised blood draw, which averaged approximately 100 mL. Sorting produced populations that all topped 95% purity. Reverse transcription of all isolated RNA meant that expressed TCRB transcripts were sequenced. This table comes from immunoSEQ multiplex PCR, and its TCRdb copy is limited to in-frame clones, with some not included. Altogether about 330,000 clones are present, roughly 9.6% being singletons, with the ten largest covering around 0.015%. The sample consisted of naive CD4+ T cells from blood. The TCR was taken from a woman aged 25 to 39 in good health.

Written as DNA, the CDR3 is TGTGCCAGCAGCGTAGGCCTAGCAGGCGGACAGATGGATGAGCAGTTCTTC. Translated, it gives CASSVGLAGGQMDEQFF. The chain employs TRBV9 and TRBJ2-1; a possible D gene is TRBD1 (6 bases). Germline CDR1 reads SGDLS; CDR2 reads YYNGEE. V lost 0 bases, J lost 8 bases, and 21 bases lay in between. The CDR3 sequence is 17 residues long. Supplemented by reference TRBV9 and TRBJ2-1, the full variable domain reads DSGVTQTPKHLITATGQRVTLRCSPRSGDLSVYWYQQSLDQGLQFLIQYYNGEERAKGNILERFSAQQFPDLHSELNLSSLELGDSALYFCASSVGLAGGQMDEQFFGPGTRLTVL.